This T cell receptor (beta chain) comes out of a study of molecular identifiers for immune sequencing clone quantification. Study summary: Naive CD8 RNA (roughly 18,000 or 92,000 cells) was divided into five aliquots, with four sequenced.

Naive CD8 T cells were sorted, and the gate applied was CD8+CD4-CCR7+CD45RA+. For bulk TCR libraries, previously described methods and listed TCR primers were used. MiXCR was run by TCRdb on the PCR reads, yielding one entry per CDR3 protein. This sample yields some 580,000 distinct CDR3 sequences, of which roughly 27% are seen a single time; roughly 0.83% belongs to the top ten. The CDR3 sequence is 14 residues long. The ends were cut back, 1 base at V and 1 base at J, with 8 bases in the middle. Germline V gives CDR1 MGHRA, CDR2 YSYEKL. This clonotype has a handful of counts. The origin of this receptor is a human donor in good health. Some libraries in this study had Jurkat cell RNA spiked in. The chain has TRBV4-1 and TRBJ2-7; D is ambiguous. The sequencing sample was made of naive CD8+ T cells from blood, with Jurkat cell RNA spiked in. The subset here: FACS-sorted CD8+CD4-CCR7+CD45RA+ naive T cells. The CDR3 sequence: CASSQGDLSYEQYF. DNA for the CDR3: TGCGCCAGCAGCCAAGGCGACTTATCCTACGAGCAGTACTTC.